The sequence of this T cell receptor beta chain was determined in a study of response to subunit inactivated influenza vaccine. Overall study findings and caveats: Authors suggested few new T cells are recruited by each seasonal influenza vaccination.

About this clonotype itself: Its antigen is unidentified.

TCRdb reanalysed the RT-PCR reads using MiXCR and keeps one entry per CDR3 protein. This sample has 550,000 to 600,000 distinct CDR3 sequences, with about 12% found just once. This receptor was obtained from a man in his fifties who received an inactivated influenza vaccine. The sequences come from PBMCs from blood, collected on the day of vaccination.

This chain's CDR3 is CASSATENTGELFF. Here the CDR3 DNA reads TGTGCCAGCAGTGCAACAGAAAACACCGGGGAGCTGTTTTTT. V gene TRBV28 combines with J gene TRBJ2-2; D is uncertain. Germline assignment: CDR1 MDHEN and CDR2 SYDVKM. The CDR3 length is 14 residues. The V gene lost 5 bases and the J gene lost 2 bases, with 9 bases spanning the gap.